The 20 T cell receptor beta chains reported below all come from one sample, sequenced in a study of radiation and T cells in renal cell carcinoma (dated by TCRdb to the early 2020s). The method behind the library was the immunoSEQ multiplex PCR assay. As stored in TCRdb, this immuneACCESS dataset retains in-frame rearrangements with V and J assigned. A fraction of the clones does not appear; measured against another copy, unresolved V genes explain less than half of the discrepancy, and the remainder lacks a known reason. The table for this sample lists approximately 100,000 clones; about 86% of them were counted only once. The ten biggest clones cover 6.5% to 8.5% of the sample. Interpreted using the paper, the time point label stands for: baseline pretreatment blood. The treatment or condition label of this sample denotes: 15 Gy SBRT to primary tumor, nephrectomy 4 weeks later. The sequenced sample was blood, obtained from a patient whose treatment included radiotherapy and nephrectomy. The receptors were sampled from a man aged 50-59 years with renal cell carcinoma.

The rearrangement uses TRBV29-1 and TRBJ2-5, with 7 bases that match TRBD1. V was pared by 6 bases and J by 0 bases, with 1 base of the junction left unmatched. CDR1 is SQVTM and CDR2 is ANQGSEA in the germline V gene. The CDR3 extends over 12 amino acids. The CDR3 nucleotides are TGCAGCGTCGACAGGGACCAAGAGACCCAGTACTTC. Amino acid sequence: CSVDRDQETQYF.

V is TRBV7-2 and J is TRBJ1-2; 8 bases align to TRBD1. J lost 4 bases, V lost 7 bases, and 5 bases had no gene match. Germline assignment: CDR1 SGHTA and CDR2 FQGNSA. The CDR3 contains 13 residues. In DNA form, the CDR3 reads TGTGCCAGCAACCCACAGGGGGGCTATGGCTACACCTTC. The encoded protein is CASNPQGGYGYTF.

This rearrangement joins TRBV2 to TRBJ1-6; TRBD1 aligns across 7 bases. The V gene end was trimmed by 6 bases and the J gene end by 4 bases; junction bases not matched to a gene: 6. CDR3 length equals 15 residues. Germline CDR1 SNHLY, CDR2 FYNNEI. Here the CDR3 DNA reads TGTGCCAGCAGAGACAGGGAGGGTTATAATTCACCCCTCCACTTT. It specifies CASRDREGYNSPLHF.

The CDR3 region has the DNA TGTGCCAGCAGCGTAGGTGAAAGCTCCTATAATTCACCCCTCCACTTT. Its translation: CASSVGESSYNSPLHF. J is TRBJ1-6 and V is TRBV9; D unresolved. Trimming removed 0 bases from V and 0 bases from J, with 7 bases in between. The V gene's germline CDR1 is SGDLS and CDR2 YYNGEE. The CDR3 contains 16 residues.

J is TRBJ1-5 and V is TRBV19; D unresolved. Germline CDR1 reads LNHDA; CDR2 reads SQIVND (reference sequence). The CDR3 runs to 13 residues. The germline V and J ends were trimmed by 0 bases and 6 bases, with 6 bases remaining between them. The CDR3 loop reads CASSIESPQPQHF. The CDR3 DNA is TGTGCCAGTAGTATAGAATCCCCTCAGCCCCAGCATTTT.

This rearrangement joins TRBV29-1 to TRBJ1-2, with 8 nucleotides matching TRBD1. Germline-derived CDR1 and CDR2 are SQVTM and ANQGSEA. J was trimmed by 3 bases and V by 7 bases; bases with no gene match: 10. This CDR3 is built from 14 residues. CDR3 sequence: CSAAGQGLDYGYTF. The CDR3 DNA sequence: TGCAGCGCCGCCGGACAGGGCCTCGACTATGGCTACACCTTC.

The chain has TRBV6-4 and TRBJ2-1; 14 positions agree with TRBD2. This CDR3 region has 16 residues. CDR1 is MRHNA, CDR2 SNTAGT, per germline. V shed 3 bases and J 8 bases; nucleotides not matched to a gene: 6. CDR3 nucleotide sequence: TGTGCCAGCAGTGATGAGACTAGCGGGAGGGTATATGAGCAGTTCTTC. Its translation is CASSDETSGRVYEQFF.

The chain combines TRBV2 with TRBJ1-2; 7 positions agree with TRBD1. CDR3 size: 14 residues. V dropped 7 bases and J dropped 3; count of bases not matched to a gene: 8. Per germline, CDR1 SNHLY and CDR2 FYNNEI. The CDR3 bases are TGTGCCAGCAACTTACAGGGGACCTACTATGGCTACACCTTC. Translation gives CASNLQGTYYGYTF.

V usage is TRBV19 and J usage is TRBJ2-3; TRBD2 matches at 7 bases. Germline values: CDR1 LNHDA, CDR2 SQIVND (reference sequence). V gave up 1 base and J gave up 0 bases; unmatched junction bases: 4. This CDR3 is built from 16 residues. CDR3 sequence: CASSIGLADSTDTQYF. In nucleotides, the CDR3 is TGTGCCAGTAGTATAGGCCTAGCGGATAGCACAGATACGCAGTATTTT.

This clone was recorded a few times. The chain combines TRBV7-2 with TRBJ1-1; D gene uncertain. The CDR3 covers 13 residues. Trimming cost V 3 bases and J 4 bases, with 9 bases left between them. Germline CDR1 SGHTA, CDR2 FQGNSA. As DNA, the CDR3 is TGTGCCAGCAGCTTTGACTGGGGCACTGAAGCTTTCTTT. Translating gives CASSFDWGTEAFF.

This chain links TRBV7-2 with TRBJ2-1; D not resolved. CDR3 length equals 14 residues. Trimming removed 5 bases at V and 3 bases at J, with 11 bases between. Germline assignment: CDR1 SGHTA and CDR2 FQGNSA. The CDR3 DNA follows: TGTGCCAGCAGCAACACTTGGGGCTACAATGAGCAGTTCTTC. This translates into CASSNTWGYNEQFF.

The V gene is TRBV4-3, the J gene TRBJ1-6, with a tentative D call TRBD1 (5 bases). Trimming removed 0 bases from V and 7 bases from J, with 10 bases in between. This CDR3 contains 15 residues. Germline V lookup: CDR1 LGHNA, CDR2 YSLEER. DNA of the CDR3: TGCGCCAGCAGCCAAGATCAGGGACCGAATTCACCCCTCCACTTT. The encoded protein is CASSQDQGPNSPLHF.

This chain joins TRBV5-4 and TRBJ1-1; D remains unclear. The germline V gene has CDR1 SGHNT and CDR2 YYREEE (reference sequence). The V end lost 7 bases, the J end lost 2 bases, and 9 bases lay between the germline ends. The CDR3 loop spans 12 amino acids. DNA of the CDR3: TGTGCCAGCCGCGTCTCTAACACTGAAGCTTTCTTT. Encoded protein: CASRVSNTEAFF.

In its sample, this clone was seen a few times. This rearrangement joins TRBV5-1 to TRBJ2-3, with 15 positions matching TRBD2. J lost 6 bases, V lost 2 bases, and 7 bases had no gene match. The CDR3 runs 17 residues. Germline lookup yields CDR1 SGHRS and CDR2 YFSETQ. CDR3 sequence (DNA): TGCGCCAGCAGCTTCTTGGGACTAGCGGGAGGAGGGGATACGCAGTATTTT. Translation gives CASSFLGLAGGGDTQYF.

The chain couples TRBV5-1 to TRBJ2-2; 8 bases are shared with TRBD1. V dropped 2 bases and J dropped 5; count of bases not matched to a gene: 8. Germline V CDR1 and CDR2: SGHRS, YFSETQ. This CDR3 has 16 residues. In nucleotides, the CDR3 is TGCGCCAGCAGCTTTACTTCAGGGGGCGGGACCGGGGAGCTGTTTTTT. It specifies CASSFTSGGGTGELFF.

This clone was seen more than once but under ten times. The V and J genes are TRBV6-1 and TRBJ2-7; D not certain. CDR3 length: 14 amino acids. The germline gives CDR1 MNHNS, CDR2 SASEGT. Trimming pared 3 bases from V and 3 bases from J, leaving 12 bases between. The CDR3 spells CASSEGPVLYEQYF. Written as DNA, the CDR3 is TGTGCCAGCAGTGAGGGTCCAGTCCTCTACGAGCAGTACTTC.

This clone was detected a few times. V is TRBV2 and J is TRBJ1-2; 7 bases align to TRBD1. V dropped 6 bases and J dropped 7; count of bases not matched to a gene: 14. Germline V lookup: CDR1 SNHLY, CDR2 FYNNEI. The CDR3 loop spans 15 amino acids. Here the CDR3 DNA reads TGTGCCAGCAGCGGTCAGACAGGGCGGTTAGGTGGCTACACCTTC. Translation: CASSGQTGRLGGYTF.

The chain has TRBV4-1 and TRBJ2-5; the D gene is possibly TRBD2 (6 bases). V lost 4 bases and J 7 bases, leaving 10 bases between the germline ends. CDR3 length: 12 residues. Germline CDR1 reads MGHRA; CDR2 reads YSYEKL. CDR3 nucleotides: TGCGCCAGCAGCCCTGCCGGGGGGACCCAGTACTTC. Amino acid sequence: CASSPAGGTQYF.

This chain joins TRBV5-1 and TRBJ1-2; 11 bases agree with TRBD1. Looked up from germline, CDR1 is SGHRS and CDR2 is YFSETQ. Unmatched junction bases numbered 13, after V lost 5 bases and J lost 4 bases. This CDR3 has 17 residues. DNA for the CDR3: TGCGCCAGCAGTTACGACCTTGGGACAGGGGGTCTCTATGGCTACACCTTC. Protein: CASSYDLGTGGLYGYTF.

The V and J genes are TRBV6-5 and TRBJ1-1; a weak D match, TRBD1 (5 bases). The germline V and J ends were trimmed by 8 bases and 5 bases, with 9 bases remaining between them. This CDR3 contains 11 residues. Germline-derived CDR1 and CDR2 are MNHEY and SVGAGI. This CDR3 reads CASGGGTEAFF. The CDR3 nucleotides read TGTGCCAGCGGGGGGGGGACTGAAGCTTTCTTT.